These 8 T cell receptor beta chains share one sample of origin, sequenced in a study of blood T cell repertoires in COVID-19. Using immunoSEQ multiplex PCR, the repertoire was profiled, and TCRdb retains in-frame clones only, with some absent. The profile shows 50,000 to 75,000 clones, less than 80% of them singletons. Sequenced sample: peripheral blood. All receptors come from a man between 60 and 75 years old with acute or convalescent COVID-19.

The chain uses TRBV4-3 and TRBJ1-1; 8 bases are a match to TRBD1. The CDR3 is made up of 18 amino acids. V shed 0 bases, J shed 0 bases, and the junction held 9 bases outside the gene matches. Germline CDR1 LGHNA, CDR2 YSLEER. CDR3 residues: CASSQEMAGGALNTEAFF. The DNA of the CDR3 is TGCGCCAGCAGCCAAGAGATGGCAGGGGGCGCTTTGAACACTGAAGCTTTCTTT.

V gene TRBV6-5 combines with J gene TRBJ2-7; 8 bases align to TRBD2. The trim removed 6 bases at V and 5 bases at J, leaving 9 bases unmatched. Germline V gives CDR1 MNHEY, CDR2 SVGAGI. This CDR3 comprises 14 residues. DNA of the CDR3: TGTGCCAGCAGGGGAAGCGGGAGAGTCAACGAGCAGTACTTC. This sequence encodes CASRGSGRVNEQYF.

This clone has only a few counts. The V call is TRBV19, the J call TRBJ2-7; the match to TRBD2 covers 7 bases. The CDR3 contains 19 residues. The V gene end was trimmed by 3 bases and the J gene end by 1 base; junction bases not matched to a gene: 18. Germline V CDR1 and CDR2: LNHDA, SQIVND (reference sequence). CDR3 residues: CASSIRGAGAGEGSYEQYF. The CDR3, as DNA: TGTGCCAGTAGTATTCGTGGCGCTGGGGCGGGAGAGGGATCCTACGAGCAGTACTTC.

The V gene is TRBV19, the J gene TRBJ1-4, with 10 bases fitting TRBD1. Germline lookup yields CDR1 LNHDA and CDR2 SQIVND (reference sequence). The V gene end was trimmed by 6 bases and the J gene end by 7 bases; junction bases not matched to a gene: 8. The length of the CDR3 is 15 residues. The CDR3 spells CASRRRQGAGEKLFF. CDR3 nucleotides: TGTGCCAGTAGACGCCGACAGGGGGCGGGTGAAAAACTGTTTTTT.

The chain links TRBV4-3 to TRBJ1-1, with TRBD1 identical over 7 bases. Germline values: CDR1 LGHNA, CDR2 YSLEER. This CDR3 is 14 amino acids long. Unmatched junction bases numbered 7, after V lost 3 bases and J lost 6 bases. The CDR3 DNA sequence: TGCGCCAGCAGCCACCATCGACAGGGAGCTGAAGCTTTCTTT. Amino acid sequence: CASSHHRQGAEAFF.

This chain connects TRBV13 to TRBJ1-3; D not certain. V was shortened by 3 bases and J by 1 base, with 10 bases between the two germline ends. The CDR3 is 15 residues long. Germline V lookup: CDR1 PRHDT, CDR2 FYEKMQ (reference sequence). This CDR3 is CASSLTIRSGNTIYF. The CDR3 bases are TGTGCCAGCAGCTTGACAATTAGATCTGGAAACACCATATATTTT.

This clone was recorded a few times. The chain employs TRBV12-3 or TRBV12-4 and TRBJ1-5; maybe TRBD1 (5 bases). V was shortened by 2 bases and J by 6 bases, with 8 bases between the two germline ends. This CDR3 has 13 amino acids. The CDR3 coding sequence is TGTGCCAGCAGTTTATTGGGGGGTCAGCCCCAGCATTTT. Residues: CASSLLGGQPQHF.

The J gene is TRBJ1-1, the V gene TRBV24-1; possible D gene TRBD1, 5 bases. Germline assignment: CDR1 KGHDR and CDR2 SFDVKD. The V end lost 3 bases, the J end lost 8 bases, and 12 bases lay between the germline ends. The CDR3 loop spans 13 amino acids. CDR3 residues: CATSDPDSVEAFF. CDR3 nucleotides: TGTGCCACCAGTGATCCTGACAGTGTCGAAGCTTTCTTT.